This record concerns one T cell receptor beta chain sequence. Its target is not known. The data originate from a study of tumor-infiltrating lymphocytes in localized non-small cell lung cancer. The CDR3 is 14 residues long. Germline V gene data show CDR1 as SNHLY and CDR2 as FYNNEI. Trimming cost V 6 bases and J 4 bases, with 13 bases left between them. Study-wide findings and caveats: Higher tumor T cell infiltration than in uninvolved lung was supported by TCRbeta sequencing.

Profiled with immunoSEQ multiplex PCR; TCRdb holds only in-frame clones, not every one. The sample holds roughly 6,900 clones; around 68% are singletons and the top ten take roughly an eighth. The sample consisted of lung tumor tissue. V and J are TRBV2 and TRBJ1-5, with TRBD1 as a possible D gene (6 bases). The receptor comes from a human donor with non-small cell lung cancer. CDR3: CASSPGTPNQPQHF. As DNA, the CDR3 is TGTGCCAGCAGCCCCGGGACACCAAATCAGCCCCAGCATTTT.